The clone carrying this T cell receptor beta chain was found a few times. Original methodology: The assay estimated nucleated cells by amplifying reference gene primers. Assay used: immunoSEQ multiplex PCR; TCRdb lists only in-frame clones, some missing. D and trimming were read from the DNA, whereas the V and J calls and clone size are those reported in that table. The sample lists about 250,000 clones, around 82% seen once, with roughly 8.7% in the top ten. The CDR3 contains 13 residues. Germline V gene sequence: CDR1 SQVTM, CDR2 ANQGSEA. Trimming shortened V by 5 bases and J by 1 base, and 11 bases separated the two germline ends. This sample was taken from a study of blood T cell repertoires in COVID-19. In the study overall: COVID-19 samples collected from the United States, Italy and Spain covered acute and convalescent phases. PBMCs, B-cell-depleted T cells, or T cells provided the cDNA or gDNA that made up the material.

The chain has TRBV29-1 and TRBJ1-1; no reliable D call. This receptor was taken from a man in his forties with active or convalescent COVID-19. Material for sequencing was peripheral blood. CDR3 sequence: CSVFPGSNTEAFF. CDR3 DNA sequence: TGCAGCGTTTTCCCGGGGTCGAACACTGAAGCTTTCTTT.